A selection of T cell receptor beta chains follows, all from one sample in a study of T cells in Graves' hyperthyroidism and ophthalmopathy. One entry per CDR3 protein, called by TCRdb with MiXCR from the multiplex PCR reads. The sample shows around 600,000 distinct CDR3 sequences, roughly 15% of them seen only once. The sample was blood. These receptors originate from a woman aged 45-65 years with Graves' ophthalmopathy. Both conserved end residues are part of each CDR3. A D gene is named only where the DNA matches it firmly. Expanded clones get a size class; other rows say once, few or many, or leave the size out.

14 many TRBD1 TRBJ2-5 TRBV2 TGTGCCAGCAACACCGGGACAGGGAAAGAGACCCAGTACTTC CASNTGTGKETQYF
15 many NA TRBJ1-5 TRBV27 TGTGCCAGCAGCCCTAGAGGGGCGAACAATCAGCCCCAGCATTTT CASSPRGANNQPQHF
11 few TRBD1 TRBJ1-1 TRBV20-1 TGCAGTGCAAAACAGGGGATTGAAGCTTTCTTT CSAKQGIEAFF
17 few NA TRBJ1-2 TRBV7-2 TGTGCCAGCAGCTTAAGGCCTGGGGCGGGGAGGGACTATGGCTACACCTTC CASSLRPGAGRDYGYTF
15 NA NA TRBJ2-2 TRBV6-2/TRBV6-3 TGTGCCAGCAGCCAGAACACCACGAACACCGGGGAGCTGTTTTTT CASSQNTTNTGELFF
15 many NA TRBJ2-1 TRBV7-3 TGTGCCAGCAGCCCTTCCAGAAGTCAAGGGAATGAGCAGTTCTTC CASSPSRSQGNEQFF
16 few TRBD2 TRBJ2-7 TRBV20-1 TGCAGTGCTAGAGATTCTGATAGCGGGACTTTCTACGAGCAGTACTTC CSARDSDSGTFYEQYF
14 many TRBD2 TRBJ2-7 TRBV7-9 TGTGCCAGCAGCGGAAGTAGCGGGAGAGGCGAGCAGTACTTC CASSGSSGRGEQYF
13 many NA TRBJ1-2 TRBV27 TGTGCCAGCAGTTTAAGGGTTGGCTATGGCTACACCTTC CASSLRVGYGYTF
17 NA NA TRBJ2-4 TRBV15 TGTGCCACCAGCAGGACGGGGCCCCCCATAGCCAAAAACATTCAGTACTTC CATSRTGPPIAKNIQYF
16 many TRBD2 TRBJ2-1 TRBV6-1 TGTGCCAGCAGTGAATTTGCCAGCGGGAGATATAATGAGCAGTTCTTC CASSEFASGRYNEQFF
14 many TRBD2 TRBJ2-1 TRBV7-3 TGTGCCAGCAGCCAAGGGACTAGCGGGACCAGGCAGTTCTTC CASSQGTSGTRQFF
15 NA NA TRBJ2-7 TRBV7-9 TGTGCCAGCAGTCGCTATACAGGGTCCGGTCTCGGGCAGTACTTC CASSRYTGSGLGQYF
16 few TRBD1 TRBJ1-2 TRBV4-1 TGCGCCAGCAGCCAAGTCGGACAGGGTATTAACTATGGCTACACCTTC CASSQVGQGINYGYTF
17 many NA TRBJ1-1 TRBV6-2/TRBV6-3 TGTGCCAGCAGTTACTCAACAGGTAGCCCCTTGAACACTGAAGCTTTCTTT CASSYSTGSPLNTEAFF
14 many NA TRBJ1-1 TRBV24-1 TGTGCCACCAGTGATAACACCGGGACACCTGAAGCTTTCTTT CATSDNTGTPEAFF
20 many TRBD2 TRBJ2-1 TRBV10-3 TGTGCCATCGGTGACCCATTACCGGGACTAGCGACTATTCACTACAATGAGCAGTTCTTC CAIGDPLPGLATIHYNEQFF
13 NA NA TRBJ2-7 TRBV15 TGTGCCACCAGCAGAGACGGCCCTTACGAGCAGTACTTC CATSRDGPYEQYF
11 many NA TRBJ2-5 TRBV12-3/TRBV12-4 TGTGCCACCCAGGGTCGTGGGACCCAGTACTTC CATQGRGTQYF
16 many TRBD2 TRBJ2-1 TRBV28 TGTGCCAGCAGTACTCCAAGCGGGAGCTCCTACAATGAGCAGTTCTTC CASSTPSGSSYNEQFF
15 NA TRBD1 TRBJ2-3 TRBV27 TGTGCCAGCAGTCCCCTGGGGACAGCAACAGATACGCAGTATTTT CASSPLGTATDTQYF
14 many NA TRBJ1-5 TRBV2 TGTGCCAGCAGTGAAAGGGCCAGCACCCAGCCCCAGCATTTT CASSERASTQPQHF
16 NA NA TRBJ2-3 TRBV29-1 TGCAGCTATCTGCCCCCTTTAGCGGAAAGCACAGATACGCAGTATTTT CSYLPPLAESTDTQYF
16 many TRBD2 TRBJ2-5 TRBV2 TGTGCCAGCAAGGCGGGACTAGCGGGAGGTCGGGAGACCCAGTACTTC CASKAGLAGGRETQYF
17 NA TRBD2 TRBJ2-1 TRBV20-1 TGCAGTGCTAGAGTGCTATGGACTAGCGGGAGCATGGATGAGCAGTTCTTC CSARVLWTSGSMDEQFF
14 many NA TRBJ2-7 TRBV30 TGTGCCTGCTCCTTTGGGTGGCGCACCTACGAGCAGTACTTC CACSFGWRTYEQYF
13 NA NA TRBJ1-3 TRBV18 TGTGCCAGCTCACCATCGAGGGGAAACACCATATATTTT CASSPSRGNTIYF
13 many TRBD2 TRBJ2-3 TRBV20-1 TGCAGTGCTCCGGGACTAAGCCCAGATACGCAGTATTTT CSAPGLSPDTQYF
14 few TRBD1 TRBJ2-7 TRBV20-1 TGCAGTGCTAGCAAGGGGGCCTACGCCTACGAGCAGTACTTC CSASKGAYAYEQYF
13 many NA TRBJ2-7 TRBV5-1 TGCGCCAGCAGCAAGGACAGCTCCTACGAGCAGTACTTC CASSKDSSYEQYF
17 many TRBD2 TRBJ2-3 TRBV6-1 TGTGCCAGCAGTTCCGGGACTAGCGGGAGGGCCACAGATACGCAGTATTTT CASSSGTSGRATDTQYF
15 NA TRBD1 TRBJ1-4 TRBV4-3 TGCGCCAGCAGCCAAGGGACAGGGCGGGTAGAAAAACTGTTTTTT CASSQGTGRVEKLFF